This is a list of T cell receptor beta chains from one sample in a study of PD-L1 blockade in urothelial cancer. Some clones are missing from TCRdb's copy, which holds only in-frame ones; the method was immunoSEQ multiplex PCR. The sample lists about 47,000 clones, more than 70% seen once, with roughly 16% in the top ten. Here the sequenced sample was PBMCs, taken around atezolizumab (anti-PD-L1) treatment. These receptors came from a man aged 55 to 70 with urothelial cancer. CDR3s include the opening cysteine and the closing phenylalanine or tryptophan. Fields, in order: clone size, V gene, D gene, J gene, CDR3 protein. The D gene is left open where the match is weak. Rows give clone size only sometimes, using once, few, many, or a class for an expanded clone.

size: once
V: TRBV7-8
D: TRBD1
J: TRBJ2-3
CDR3: CASSPRDRYTDTQYF

size: -
V: TRBV5-8
D: -
J: TRBJ2-7
CDR3: CASSLVSGTTF

size: -
V: TRBV5-4
D: -
J: TRBJ2-1
CDR3: CASSSSGNEQFF

size: -
V: TRBV28
D: TRBD1
J: TRBJ2-5
CDR3: CASSDTGGSLETQYF

size: -
V: TRBV30
D: -
J: TRBJ2-7
CDR3: CAWSDGDSYEQYF

size: -
V: TRBV4-1
D: -
J: TRBJ1-5
CDR3: CASSQDGHSNQPQHF

size: -
V: TRBV18
D: -
J: TRBJ1-5
CDR3: CASSPTGNNQPQHF

size: -
V: TRBV2
D: -
J: TRBJ1-5
CDR3: CASSDQGSHKNQPQHF

size: few
V: TRBV6-1
D: TRBD2
J: TRBJ2-1
CDR3: CASSEVGGNEQFF

size: -
V: TRBV6-6
D: TRBD1
J: TRBJ1-2
CDR3: CASSYSGTGTGYTF

size: -
V: TRBV5-1
D: TRBD1
J: TRBJ2-7
CDR3: CASSVGQGFSSYEQYF

size: -
V: TRBV7-2
D: -
J: TRBJ2-3
CDR3: CASSLWVQATDTQYF

size: -
V: TRBV9
D: -
J: TRBJ1-1
CDR3: CASSVAVEQIEAFF

size: -
V: TRBV7-2
D: TRBD1
J: TRBJ2-5
CDR3: CASSVQGAGETQYF

size: few
V: TRBV6-1
D: -
J: TRBJ2-7
CDR3: CASRNPSSGVEQYF